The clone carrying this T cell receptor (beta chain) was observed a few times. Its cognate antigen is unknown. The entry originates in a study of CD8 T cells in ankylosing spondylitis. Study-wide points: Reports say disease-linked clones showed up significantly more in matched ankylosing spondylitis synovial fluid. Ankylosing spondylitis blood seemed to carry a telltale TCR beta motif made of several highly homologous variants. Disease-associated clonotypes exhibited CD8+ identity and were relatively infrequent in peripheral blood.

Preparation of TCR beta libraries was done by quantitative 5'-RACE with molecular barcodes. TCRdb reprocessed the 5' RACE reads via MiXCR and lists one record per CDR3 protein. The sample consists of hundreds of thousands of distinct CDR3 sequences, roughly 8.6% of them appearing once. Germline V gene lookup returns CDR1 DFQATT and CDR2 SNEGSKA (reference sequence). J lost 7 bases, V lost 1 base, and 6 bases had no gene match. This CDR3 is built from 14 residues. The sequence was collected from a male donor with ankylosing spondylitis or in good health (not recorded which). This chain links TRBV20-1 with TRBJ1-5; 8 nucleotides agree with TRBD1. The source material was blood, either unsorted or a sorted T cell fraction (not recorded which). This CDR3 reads CSARGQGARQPQHF. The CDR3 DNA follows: TGCAGTGCTAGAGGCCAGGGGGCACGGCAGCCCCAGCATTTT.